This T cell receptor beta chain was captured in a study of T cell repertoires in cytomegalovirus infection. Study in general: Indications of both CMV infection and matching HLA type were provided by public TCR beta signatures.

CDR3 length: 13 amino acids. Germline V gene lookup returns CDR1 MNHNY and CDR2 SVGAGI (reference sequence). V was pared by 6 bases and J by 1 base, with 9 bases between. The study's findings and limits: Ex vivo responses were dominated by HLA-C-restricted CMV-specific TCR beta clonotypes. Accumulated public TCR beta family frequency recognized individuals carrying CMV together with the relevant HLA.

On this clonotype itself: Its antigen is still unknown.

TCRdb redid the calling of the reads with MiXCR, one entry per CDR3 protein. The table records about 240,000 distinct CDR3 sequences, roughly an eighth of them present only once. Input material: PBMCs. This chain uses TRBV6-6 with TRBJ2-5; a possible D gene is TRBD1 (6 bases). The receptor's source is a human donor in good health (CMV status not recorded). Some clones in this sample may be carry-over from other donors' samples. CDR3 in amino acids: CASRRDIQETQYF. CDR3 in DNA: TGTGCCAGCAGAAGGGACATCCAAGAGACCCAGTACTTC.